The table lists the clone carrying this TCR beta chain with many counts. The target antigen is unknown. This sample was included in a study of identical twins. Study-level findings and limits: Twins' excess sharing was less marked for out-of-frame beta sequences. Insertions were fewer in abundant cord blood beta clonotypes, whereas memory repertoires showed none of this pattern. The study reached conclusions through statistical analysis that was cross-sectional, not following the same donors.

Trimming pared 3 bases from V and 0 bases from J, leaving 13 bases between. Germline-derived CDR1 and CDR2 are SGHRS and YFSETQ. The CDR3 is made up of 16 amino acids. Template switching added a universal primer site; cDNA carried unique molecular identifiers. TCRdb processed the 5' RACE reads anew with MiXCR; each CDR3 protein has one entry. The sample shows 130,000 to 150,000 distinct CDR3 sequences, approximately 4% of them seen only once. Sequencing used memory T cells sorted from blood. The sequence came from a man between 18 and 35 years old in good health. V usage is TRBV5-1 and J usage is TRBJ1-5; perhaps TRBD1 as D (6 bases). For the CDR3, the DNA is TGCGCCAGCAGCTCGGGGACAACCGATAGCAATCAGCCCCAGCATTTT. As protein: CASSSGTTDSNQPQHF.